The next 25 T cell receptor beta chains were all read from a single sample in a study of monozygotic twins with cystic fibrosis. Assay: immunoSEQ multiplex PCR; the TCRdb copy retains only in-frame clones and omits some. The data show approximately 33,000 clones, over 70% seen once. Sequencing was done on a sample of blood. The receptors derive from a girl aged 2-15 years with cystic fibrosis.

This rearrangement joins TRBV29-1 to TRBJ2-3; 7 bases map to TRBD2. The CDR3 spans 12 residues. V was pared by 7 bases and J by 0 bases, with 1 base of the junction left unmatched. CDR1 SQVTM and CDR2 ANQGSEA come from the germline V gene. This CDR3 is CSGRGSTDTQYF. The CDR3 DNA reads as TGCAGCGGGCGGGGGAGCACAGATACGCAGTATTTT.

A few counts support this clone. The chain couples TRBV4-1 to TRBJ1-1; 8 bases map to TRBD1. Germline V gene lookup returns CDR1 MGHRA and CDR2 YSYEKL. Trimming took 4 bases from V and 6 from J; bases not matched to a gene: 4. The CDR3 sequence is 13 residues long. CDR3 DNA sequence: TGCGCCAGCAGCCGGACAGGGTTGCCTGAAGCTTTCTTT. Translation gives CASSRTGLPEAFF.

The J gene is TRBJ2-4, the V gene TRBV30; D is possibly TRBD2 (6 bases). Germline CDR1 reads GTSNPN; CDR2 reads SVGIG (reference sequence). The CDR3 covers 13 residues. V dropped 1 base and J dropped 7 bases, with 11 bases sitting between them. The CDR3 DNA follows: TGTGCCTGGAGTGCGGACCGGGGGAACATTCAGTACTTC. Protein sequence: CAWSADRGNIQYF.

The rearrangement uses TRBV9 and TRBJ2-1; TRBD1 matches 9 bases. The CDR3 totals 14 residues. V lost 4 bases to trimming and J lost 9 bases; unmatched junction nucleotides: 8. Germline V gives CDR1 SGDLS, CDR2 YYNGEE. The CDR3 spells CASSPWTGEGEQFF. In DNA, the CDR3 is TGTGCCAGCAGCCCCTGGACAGGGGAGGGTGAGCAGTTCTTC.

J is TRBJ1-1 and V is TRBV6-5; the D gene is possibly TRBD1 (5 bases). Germline CDR1 MNHEY, CDR2 SVGAGI. Trimming left V 6 bases short and J 0 bases short, with 11 bases between. This CDR3 spans 14 amino acids. CDR3 amino acids: CASSYRTMNTEAFF. The DNA of the CDR3 is TGTGCCAGCAGCTACAGGACCATGAACACTGAAGCTTTCTTT.

The genes are TRBV5-4 and TRBJ2-2, with D possibly matching TRBD1 (5 bases). CDR3 length equals 16 residues. The germline V and J ends were trimmed by 0 bases and 0 bases, with 9 bases remaining between them. CDR1 and CDR2 from the germline V gene are SGHNT and YYREEE (reference sequence). The CDR3 nucleotides are TGTGCCAGCAGCTTGGCAGGGTGGGCGAACACCGGGGAGCTGTTTTTT. It specifies CASSLAGWANTGELFF.

The V and J genes are TRBV6-4 and TRBJ2-2; the D is unclear. V dropped 4 bases and J dropped 1 base, with 4 bases sitting between them. Germline V gene lookup returns CDR1 MRHNA and CDR2 SNTAGT. This CDR3 has 13 residues. Written as DNA, the CDR3 is TGTGCCAGCAGTGCAGGGAACACCGGGGAGCTGTTTTTT. It encodes CASSAGNTGELFF.

The gene calls are TRBV5-1 and TRBJ2-7; weak D call: TRBD1 (5 bases). The CDR3 totals 13 residues. Germline V gene lookup returns CDR1 SGHRS and CDR2 YFSETQ. The V gene lost 4 bases and the J gene lost 2 bases, with 10 bases spanning the gap. CDR3 sequence (DNA): TGCGCCAGCAGCAACACAGGCCCCTACGAGCAGTACTTC. Translating gives CASSNTGPYEQYF.

The V call is TRBV6-5, the J call TRBJ1-2, with a tentative D call TRBD1 (5 bases). Between the trimmed V and J ends, which lost 6 bases and 3 bases, there was a span of 11 bases. CDR1 MNHEY and CDR2 SVGAGI come from the germline V gene. The CDR3 loop spans 13 amino acids. CDR3 sequence reads: CASRLRDYYGYTF. The DNA for the CDR3 is TGTGCCAGCAGACTCAGGGATTACTATGGCTACACCTTC.

J is TRBJ2-7 and V is TRBV7-9; tentatively, D is TRBD1 or TRBD2 (6 bases each). V was trimmed by 6 bases and J by 0 bases, leaving 24 bases between them. This CDR3 region has 18 residues. CDR1 SEHNR and CDR2 FQNEAQ come from the germline V gene (reference sequence). The CDR3 sequence is CASSRGPRAGTSSYEQYF. In nucleotides, the CDR3 is TGTGCCAGCAGTCGGGGGCCTCGGGCAGGTACTAGCTCCTACGAGCAGTACTTC.

In this sample, this clone turned up once. The chain recombines TRBV4-2 with TRBJ2-7; 8 bases are shared with TRBD2. The CDR3 covers 16 residues. Germline lookup yields CDR1 LGHNA and CDR2 YNFKEQ. J lost 2 bases, V lost 0 bases, and 6 bases had no gene match. CDR3 sequence reads: CASSQEVSGGAYEQYF. CDR3 bases: TGTGCCAGCAGCCAAGAGGTGAGCGGGGGAGCCTACGAGCAGTACTTC.

The chain carries TRBV5-8 and TRBJ2-5, with 9 bases lining up with TRBD1. The CDR3 spans 15 residues. The V gene end was trimmed by 4 bases and the J gene end by 3 bases; junction bases not matched to a gene: 7. CDR1 and CDR2 from the germline V gene are SGHTS and YDEGEE. The CDR3, as DNA: TGTGCCAGCAGCCTACAGGGGGCCCCCGAAGAGACCCAGTACTTC. Translated, it gives CASSLQGAPEETQYF.

There are a few counts of this clone. The gene calls are TRBV25-1 and TRBJ1-4; D is uncertain. Per germline, CDR1 MGHDK and CDR2 SYGVNS. V shed 4 bases and J shed 5 bases, with 20 bases lying between them. The CDR3 is made up of 17 amino acids. The CDR3 region is CASSALSHPGPNEKLFF. As DNA, the CDR3 is TGTGCCAGCAGTGCACTATCTCACCCCGGCCCGAATGAAAAACTGTTTTTT.

The CDR3 bases are TGTGCCAGCAGCGCGACCGGTTCGAACACCGGGGAGCTGTTTTTT. Protein: CASSATGSNTGELFF. The genes are TRBV7-7 and TRBJ2-2; D is unclear. Germline loops: CDR1 SSHAT, CDR2 FNYEAQ (reference sequence). The CDR3 runs to 15 residues. Between the trimmed V and J ends, which lost 5 bases and 0 bases, there was a span of 10 bases. The full variable domain, rest sourced from reference TRBV7-7 and TRBJ2-2, is GAGVSQSPRYKVTKRGQDVTLRCDPISSHATLYWYQQALGQGPEFLTYFNYEAQPDKSGLPSDRFSAERPEGSISTLTIQRTEQRDSAMYRCASSATGSNTGELFFGEGSRLTVL.

This sequence joins TRBV30 and TRBJ1-6; no reliable D call. Germline V gene data show CDR1 as GTSNPN and CDR2 as SVGIG (reference sequence). Trimming cost V 0 bases and J 7 bases, with 7 bases left between them. The length of the CDR3 is 13 residues. Written as DNA, the CDR3 is TGTGCCTGGAGTGTGAACACAAATTCACCCCTCCACTTT. Encoded protein: CAWSVNTNSPLHF.

This sequence joins TRBV7-9 and TRBJ2-7, with 7 bases that match TRBD1. From germline, CDR1 is SEHNR and CDR2 FQNEAQ (reference sequence). Trimming at V came to 4 bases and at J to 0 bases, leaving 9 bases not matched to a gene. The CDR3 has 16 residues. CDR3 DNA: TGTGCCAGCAGCTCAACCGGGACAGAAGTCTCCTACGAGCAGTACTTC. Its translation is CASSSTGTEVSYEQYF. Full variable domain (missing parts from reference TRBV7-9 and TRBJ2-7): DTGVSQNPRHKITKRGQNVTFRCDPISEHNRLYWYRQTLGQGPEFLTYFQNEAQLEKSRLLSDRFSAERPKGSFSTLEIQRTEQGDSAMYLCASSSTGTEVSYEQYFGPGTRLTVT.

The V call is TRBV30, the J call TRBJ1-5, with 7 nucleotides matching TRBD1. Germline assignment: CDR1 GTSNPN and CDR2 SVGIG (reference sequence). With V trimmed by 0 bases and J by 4 bases, 3 bases remained unmatched. This CDR3 has 14 amino acids. The CDR3 loop is CAWSVPRGNQPQHF. The CDR3 nucleotides are TGTGCCTGGAGTGTACCCAGGGGGAATCAGCCCCAGCATTTT.

This clone appeared once. The genes are TRBV4-2 and TRBJ2-2, with D maybe TRBD2 (6 bases). Germline V gene sequence: CDR1 LGHNA, CDR2 YNFKEQ. The CDR3 extends over 17 amino acids. Trimming pared 0 bases from V and 2 bases from J, leaving 13 bases between. CDR3 bases: TGTGCCAGCAGCCAAGATGTCTCGCGGGGAAACACCGGGGAGCTGTTTTTT. It encodes CASSQDVSRGNTGELFF.

The chain recombines TRBV30 with TRBJ1-5; D is unclear. Germline V CDR1 and CDR2: GTSNPN, SVGIG (reference sequence). The V and J ends lost 0 bases and 5 bases respectively, with 17 bases between them. The CDR3 covers 16 residues. CDR3 sequence reads: CAWSVAVSPHHQPQHF. DNA for the CDR3: TGTGCCTGGAGTGTCGCGGTCAGTCCCCATCATCAGCCCCAGCATTTT.

CDR3: CASSLTGHNSPLHF. The CDR3 DNA is TGTGCCAGCAGCTTGACAGGGCATAATTCACCCCTCCACTTT. The gene calls are TRBV7-9 and TRBJ1-6; 7 positions match TRBD1. V lost 3 bases and J lost 5; bases outside the gene matches: 1. CDR1 and CDR2 from the germline V gene are SEHNR and FQNEAQ (reference sequence). The CDR3 length is 14 residues.

The chain joins TRBV7-6 to TRBJ1-4; TRBD1 matches 7 bases. There are 15 residues in the CDR3. Losses at the gene ends were 4 bases for V and 8 bases for J; bases not matched to a gene: 10. Germline V gene sequence: CDR1 SGHVS, CDR2 FNYEAQ. The CDR3 reads CASSSRPGQREKLFF. CDR3 sequence (DNA): TGTGCCAGCAGCTCCCGGCCGGGACAGAGAGAAAAACTGTTTTTT.

The chain has TRBV5-1 and TRBJ2-7, with D possibly TRBD2 on 5 matching bases. Germline V gene sequence: CDR1 SGHRS, CDR2 YFSETQ. The CDR3 loop spans 16 amino acids. Trimming took off 0 bases at V and 4 bases at J, with 17 bases between the two ends. As DNA, the CDR3 is TGCGCCAGCAGCTTGGGGTACGGAGGAGTTGGGTACGAGCAGTACTTC. This sequence encodes CASSLGYGGVGYEQYF.

The rearrangement links TRBV10-2 to TRBJ2-7; D might be TRBD1 or TRBD2, each matching 6 bases. V lost 3 bases and J 7 bases, leaving 22 bases between the germline ends. This CDR3 comprises 16 residues. The germline V gene encodes CDR1 WSHSY and CDR2 SAAADI. The CDR3 loop reads CASSDRRARGAGEQYF. The CDR3 DNA reads as TGCGCCAGCAGTGACCGGAGGGCTAGGGGGGCAGGGGAGCAGTACTTC.

The chain uses TRBV6-1 and TRBJ1-3; weak D call: TRBD1 (5 bases). V was shortened by 5 bases and J by 1 base, with 9 bases between the two germline ends. Germline-derived CDR1 and CDR2 are MNHNS and SASEGT. The CDR3 totals 14 residues. The CDR3 protein is CASSWGISGNTIYF. CDR3 DNA: TGTGCCAGCAGTTGGGGGATATCTGGAAACACCATATATTTT.

The chain joins TRBV7-2 to TRBJ1-2; D remains ambiguous. CDR1 is SGHTA and CDR2 is FQGNSA in the germline V gene. V lost 1 base and J lost 2, with 5 bases in between. The CDR3 sequence is 13 residues long. The CDR3 nucleotides are TGTGCCAGCAGCTTAGACACCAACTATGGCTACACCTTC. Its translation: CASSLDTNYGYTF.